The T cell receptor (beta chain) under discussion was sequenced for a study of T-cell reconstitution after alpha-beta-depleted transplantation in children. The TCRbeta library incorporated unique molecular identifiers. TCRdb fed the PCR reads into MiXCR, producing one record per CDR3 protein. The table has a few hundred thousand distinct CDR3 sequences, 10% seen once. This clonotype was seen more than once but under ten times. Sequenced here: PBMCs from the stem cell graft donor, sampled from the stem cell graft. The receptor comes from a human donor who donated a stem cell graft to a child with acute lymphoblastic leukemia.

CDR3 in amino acids: CSVEPSGSAGELFF. The CDR3 nucleotides are TGCAGCGTTGAACCTAGCGGGAGCGCCGGGGAGCTGTTTTTT. The V gene is TRBV29-1, the J gene TRBJ2-2; the match to TRBD2 covers 10 bases. The CDR3 runs 14 residues. The germline V gene has CDR1 SQVTM and CDR2 ANQGSEA. V shed 2 bases, J shed 6 bases, and the junction held 3 bases outside the gene matches.